The 22 T cell receptor beta chains in this list originate from one sample, sequenced in a study of CD8 T cells in ankylosing spondylitis. TCRdb analysed the 5' RACE reads with MiXCR anew, one entry per CDR3 protein. The table shows around 160,000 distinct CDR3 sequences, with more than 9% occurring only once. The sample comprised blood, either unsorted or a sorted T cell fraction (not recorded which). The receptors derive from a male donor with ankylosing spondylitis or in good health (not recorded which).

The table lists this clonotype with a few counts. The chain links TRBV7-9 to TRBJ2-7, with 9 positions matching TRBD2. Trimming took 1 base from V and 3 from J; bases not matched to a gene: 4. Germline lookup yields CDR1 SEHNR and CDR2 FQNEAQ (reference sequence). This CDR3 spans 15 amino acids. The CDR3 protein is CASSLDSGSIYEQYF. In DNA, the CDR3 is TGTGCCAGCAGCTTAGATAGCGGGAGTATCTACGAGCAGTACTTC.

This clonotype was found a few times. The rearrangement uses TRBV10-3 and TRBJ1-5; the D is unclear. The CDR3 is made up of 15 amino acids. Germline values: CDR1 ENHRY, CDR2 SYGVKD. V lost 0 bases to trimming and J lost 3 bases, with 9 bases between them. CDR3 residues: CAISESGGYNQPQHF. In DNA, the CDR3 is TGTGCCATCAGTGAGTCGGGCGGATACAATCAGCCCCAGCATTTT.

This clonotype was detected ten times or more. This sequence joins TRBV27 and TRBJ2-1; TRBD2 matches 7 bases. V trimming: 4 bases; J trimming: 0 bases; junction bases outside the gene matches: 6. Germline V CDR1 and CDR2: MNHEY, SMNVEV (reference sequence). This CDR3 is built from 16 residues. In DNA form, the CDR3 reads TGTGCCAGCAGTTCACAAGGACTAGTCTCCTACAATGAGCAGTTCTTC. This translates into CASSSQGLVSYNEQFF.

This clonotype has ten or more counts. The CDR3 region has the DNA TGCAGTGCTAACCCATCCAGGCGAAGTGCAGATACGCAGTATTTT. This translates into CSANPSRRSADTQYF. V usage is TRBV20-1 and J usage is TRBJ2-3; no firm D call. The germline gives CDR1 DFQATT, CDR2 SNEGSKA (reference sequence). Trimming removed 4 bases at V and 4 bases at J, with 18 bases between. CDR3 length: 15 residues.

This clonotype has a count of ten or more. The chain employs TRBV7-6 and TRBJ1-5; D unresolved. Deletions cut 5 bases from V and 7 bases from J, with 18 bases between. The germline CDR1 and CDR2 sequences are SGHVS and FNYEAQ. This CDR3 contains 15 residues. The CDR3 is CASSRSGERGQPQHF. CDR3 nucleotide sequence: TGTGCCAGCAGCCGGAGCGGGGAACGAGGGCAGCCCCAGCATTTT.

Worth noting for this clonotype: A clone one base away is much larger, so this may be a read error. The V call is TRBV19, the J call TRBJ2-3, with D perhaps matching TRBD2 (6 bases). Between the trimmed V and J ends, which lost 11 bases and 4 bases, there was a span of 19 bases. The CDR3 has 14 residues. Germline V gives CDR1 LNHDA, CDR2 SQIVND (reference sequence). The CDR3 is CAPKAMAGSDTQYF. The DNA for the CDR3 is TGTGCCCCAAAGGCTATGGCGGGGTCAGATACGCAGTATTTT.

This rearrangement joins TRBV14 to TRBJ2-4; TRBD2 matches at 11 bases. This CDR3 is built from 16 residues. The germline V gene has CDR1 SGHDN and CDR2 FVKESK. J was trimmed by 6 bases and V by 5 bases; bases with no gene match: 9. The CDR3 DNA reads as TGTGCCAGCAGCACGAGAGGTAGCGGGGGGGGAAACATTCAGTACTTC. It encodes CASSTRGSGGGNIQYF.

This clonotype has only a few counts. V and J are TRBV6-1 and TRBJ2-1; perhaps TRBD2 as D (5 bases). Trimming cost V 6 bases and J 7 bases, with 13 bases left between them. In germline, CDR1 is MNHNS, CDR2 SASEGT. The CDR3 has 13 residues. This CDR3 is CASSPFSGNEQFF. CDR3 bases: TGTGCCAGCAGCCCTTTTTCGGGGAATGAGCAGTTCTTC.

This clonotype showed up many times. J is TRBJ1-5 and V is TRBV6-2 or TRBV6-3, with TRBD1 identical over 12 bases. The ends lost 6 bases at V and 0 bases at J; junction bases unmatched: 3. The CDR3 covers 16 residues. In germline, CDR1 is MNHEY, CDR2 SVGEGT. The CDR3 sequence: CASRGTGGSSNQPQHF. In nucleotides, the CDR3 is TGTGCCAGCAGGGGGACAGGGGGCTCTAGCAATCAGCCCCAGCATTTT.

This clonotype was detected only a few times. The rearrangement joins TRBV20-1 to TRBJ1-6; tentatively, D is TRBD1 (6 bases). V lost 3 bases and J lost 5, with 14 bases in between. CDR1 and CDR2 from the germline V gene are DFQATT and SNEGSKA (reference sequence). The CDR3 loop spans 15 amino acids. The CDR3 DNA reads TGCAGTGCTAGGGCGGGGGGCGCGGATAATTCACCCCTCCACTTT. Protein sequence: CSARAGGADNSPLHF.

The CDR3 loop reads CASSSGANSPLHF. The DNA for the CDR3 is TGTGCCAGCAGCTCCGGGGCAAATTCACCCCTCCACTTT. This chain uses TRBV5-4 with TRBJ1-6, with D possibly matching TRBD1 (5 bases). The CDR3 spans 13 residues. Per germline, CDR1 SGHNT and CDR2 YYREEE (reference sequence). The V end was cut by 3 bases, the J end by 7 bases, with 8 bases between.

This chain links TRBV6-1 with TRBJ1-6, with D possibly being TRBD1 (6 bases). The CDR3 sequence is 13 residues long. V shed 6 bases and J shed 7 bases, with 10 bases lying between them. The germline V gene encodes CDR1 MNHNS and CDR2 SASEGT. CDR3 sequence: CASRWTVNSPLHF. The DNA of the CDR3 is TGTGCCAGCAGGTGGACAGTAAATTCACCCCTCCACTTT.

In this sample, this clonotype turned up a few times. V and J are TRBV10-2 and TRBJ2-2; 8 bases line up with TRBD1. CDR1 is WSHSY, CDR2 SAAADI, per germline. The V gene end was trimmed by 0 bases and the J gene end by 1 base; junction bases not matched to a gene: 1. The CDR3 is 16 residues long. The DNA of the CDR3 is TGCGCCAGCAGTGAGTCGACAGGGGTGAACACCGGGGAGCTGTTTTTT. Its protein is CASSESTGVNTGELFF.

This clonotype was recorded at least ten times. J is TRBJ1-6 and V is TRBV5-1; D is ambiguous. V shed 0 bases and J shed 2 bases, with 6 bases lying between them. The CDR3 runs to 15 residues. Germline values: CDR1 SGHRS, CDR2 YFSETQ. The CDR3 nucleotides are TGCGCCAGCAGCTTGGAAGGTACCTATAATTCACCCCTCCACTTT. It encodes CASSLEGTYNSPLHF.

Many counts were recorded for this clonotype. The genes are TRBV5-6 and TRBJ1-3, with 7 nucleotides matching TRBD1. V lost 4 bases, J lost 0 bases, and 10 bases stayed unmatched. The CDR3 sequence is 17 residues long. CDR1 and CDR2 (germline): SGHDT, YYEEEE. For the CDR3, the DNA is TGTGCCAGCAGCCCATACGCTACAGGGGCCTCTGGAAACACCATATATTTT. Protein sequence: CASSPYATGASGNTIYF.

The table lists this clonotype with a few counts. The chain recombines TRBV14 with TRBJ2-5; D is ambiguous. CDR3 length: 14 amino acids. Between the trimmed V and J ends, which lost 2 bases and 1 base, there was a span of 8 bases. The V gene's germline CDR1 is SGHDN and CDR2 FVKESK. CDR3 in DNA: TGTGCCAGCAGCCAAAGACAACCCCAAGAGACCCAGTACTTC. Protein product: CASSQRQPQETQYF.

This clonotype came up many times. V is TRBV12-3 or TRBV12-4 and J is TRBJ2-7, with 11 bases identical to TRBD2. The CDR3 is 17 amino acids. The trim removed 3 bases at V and 2 bases at J, leaving 9 bases unmatched. The CDR3 region is CASSLERLAGSPYEQYF. The CDR3 coding sequence is TGTGCCAGCAGTTTGGAGAGACTAGCGGGATCCCCCTACGAGCAGTACTTC.

V usage is TRBV29-1 and J usage is TRBJ2-5; D is perhaps TRBD2 (6 bases). This CDR3 has 14 residues. Between the trimmed V and J ends, which lost 1 base and 4 bases, there was a span of 13 bases. Germline V gene data show CDR1 as SQVTM and CDR2 as ANQGSEA. The CDR3 here is CSVEGSQGGETQYF. CDR3 DNA: TGCAGCGTTGAAGGTAGCCAGGGAGGAGAGACCCAGTACTTC.

This clonotype was observed a handful of times. The chain joins TRBV6-1 to TRBJ2-1; 8 nucleotides align to TRBD2. V was clipped by 11 bases and J by 5 bases; unmatched bases: 14. The CDR3 sequence is 15 residues long. CDR1 and CDR2 (germline): MNHNS, SASEGT. The CDR3 coding sequence is TGTGCCGGCCAAACCGGGAGGGGGGGAAACAATGAGCAGTTCTTC. This translates into CAGQTGRGGNNEQFF.

A few counts support this clonotype. The chain employs TRBV7-8 and TRBJ2-2; 7 nucleotides line up with TRBD1. CDR1 SGHVS and CDR2 FQNEAQ come from the germline V gene. V trimming: 5 bases; J trimming: 1 base; junction bases outside the gene matches: 7. The CDR3 totals 16 residues. CDR3 residues: CASSLEGAWNTGELFF. CDR3 coding DNA: TGTGCCAGCAGCCTCGAGGGGGCATGGAACACCGGGGAGCTGTTTTTT.

This clonotype was observed many times. The chain has TRBV6-5 and TRBJ1-2; TRBD1 matches at 7 bases. J gave up 7 bases and V 4 bases, and 12 bases lay outside the gene matches. The germline CDR1 and CDR2 sequences are MNHEY and SVGAGI. This CDR3 has 15 residues. CDR3 in amino acids: CASSSLGGGAGGYTF. As DNA, the CDR3 is TGTGCCAGCAGTTCCCTGGGAGGGGGCGCAGGTGGCTACACCTTC.

With regard to this clonotype: This may be a read error: a much more frequent sequence differs by one nucleotide. The CDR3 carries no conserved terminal phenylalanine or tryptophan, so it likely arises from a read error. V is TRBV16 and J is TRBJ1-2, with 9 bases lining up with TRBD1. The trim removed 0 bases at V and 5 bases at J, leaving 1 base unmatched. Germline V CDR1 and CDR2: KGHSY, FQNENV. The CDR3 spans 14 residues. For the CDR3, the DNA is TGTGCCAGCAGCCAATCGGGACAGGGTTATGGCTACACCATC. This encodes CASSQSGQGYGYTI.